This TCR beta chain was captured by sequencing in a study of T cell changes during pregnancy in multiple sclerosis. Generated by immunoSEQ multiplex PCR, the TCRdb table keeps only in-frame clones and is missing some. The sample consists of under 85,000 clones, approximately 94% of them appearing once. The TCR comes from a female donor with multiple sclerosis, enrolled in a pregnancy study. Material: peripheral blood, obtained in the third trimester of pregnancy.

CDR3 bases: TGCGCCAGCAGCCAAGATGTCCAGGGGGCTCTTGGCTACACCTTC. The encoded protein is CASSQDVQGALGYTF. The V call is TRBV4-3, the J call TRBJ1-2, with 8 bases fitting TRBD1. V lost 0 bases, J lost 7 bases, and 7 bases stayed unmatched. The CDR3 spans 15 residues. In germline, CDR1 is LGHNA, CDR2 YSLEER.